Sequencing of this T cell receptor beta chain was carried out in a study of T cell responses to AZD1222 COVID-19 vaccine. The study, taken as a whole, reports: Reports say nearly half of spike-specific TCRs go after unmutated variant regions.

Notes on this clone: The antigen is undetermined.

Clones were sequenced by immunoSEQ multiplex PCR, and TCRdb holds only the in-frame ones, with some missing. This table holds some 140,000 clones, about 80% found once. Trimming left V 1 base short and J 7 bases short, with 11 bases between. The CDR3 is made up of 15 amino acids. CDR1 is SEHNR and CDR2 is FQNEAQ in the germline V gene (reference sequence). The source is an adult in good health. The chain is built from TRBV7-9 and TRBJ1-6; a possible D gene is TRBD1 (5 bases). The material sequenced was peripheral blood, taken on day 0 of AZD1222 vaccination. The chain's CDR3 is CASSLGGTVNSPLHF. CDR3 DNA: TGTGCCAGCAGCTTAGGCGGGACTGTGAATTCACCCCTCCACTTT.